These 29 T cell receptor beta chains came from one sample sequenced in a study of blood T cell repertoires in COVID-19. Profiling relied on immunoSEQ multiplex PCR, and the TCRdb table lists in-frame clones only, not all of them. The table shows about 290,000 clones, with around 81% occurring only once. The sample was peripheral blood. These receptors originate from a woman between 50 and 59 years old with active or convalescent COVID-19.

The rearrangement uses TRBV7-8 and TRBJ2-7; 8 bases are shared with TRBD2. The trim removed 0 bases at V and 4 bases at J, leaving 8 bases unmatched. The CDR3 sequence is 16 residues long. Germline lookup yields CDR1 SGHVS and CDR2 FQNEAQ. The CDR3 bases are TGTGCCAGCAGCTTAGCGGGGTGGCGGGAGGATTACGAGCAGTACTTC. Encoded protein: CASSLAGWREDYEQYF.

The chain links TRBV10-2 to TRBJ2-3; a weak D match, TRBD2 (6 bases). V gave up 8 bases and J gave up 6 bases, with 21 bases separating them. The CDR3 is made up of 15 amino acids. The germline CDR1 and CDR2 sequences are WSHSY and SAAADI. In nucleotides, the CDR3 is TGCGCCAGCCGAGAGCGGGTCCTGGGGGATGATACGCAGTATTTT. It is translated as CASRERVLGDDTQYF.

The V and J genes are TRBV19 and TRBJ1-6, with 8 bases lining up with TRBD1. After removal of 3 bases from V and 7 bases from J, the junction contained 5 bases not matched to a gene. This CDR3 is built from 15 residues. Germline values: CDR1 LNHDA, CDR2 SQIVND (reference sequence). The CDR3: CASSMRQGRNSPLHF. In nucleotides, the CDR3 is TGTGCCAGTAGTATGAGACAGGGGCGAAATTCACCCCTCCACTTT.

This clone showed up just once. V is TRBV5-1 and J is TRBJ2-3; D call uncertain. CDR1 and CDR2 (germline): SGHRS, YFSETQ. V shed 0 bases and J shed 1 base, with 9 bases lying between them. This CDR3 spans 15 amino acids. This CDR3 reads CASSLAVVRTDTQYF. In DNA form, the CDR3 reads TGCGCCAGCAGCTTGGCCGTAGTACGCACAGATACGCAGTATTTT.

This clone was observed a single time. The rearrangement joins TRBV19 to TRBJ2-2, with D possibly matching TRBD2 (5 bases). Germline V gives CDR1 LNHDA, CDR2 SQIVND (reference sequence). This CDR3 spans 11 amino acids. Trimming took 6 bases from V and 8 from J, leaving 7 bases between them. The CDR3, as DNA: TGTGCCAGTAGGCGAGGGGGGGAGCTGTTTTTT. Protein sequence: CASRRGGELFF. The variable domain in full, completed from reference TRBV19 and TRBJ2-2, reads DGGITQSPKYLFRKEGQNVTLSCEQNLNHDAMYWYRQDPGQGLRLIYYSQIVNDFQKGDIAEGYSVSREKKESFPLTVTSAQKNPTAFYLCASRRGGELFFGEGSRLTVL.

This clone was picked up one time. This rearrangement joins TRBV7-8 to TRBJ1-1, with 7 bases aligning to TRBD1. The CDR3 runs to 15 residues. The junction had 6 bases not matched to a gene; V was cut back by 5 bases and J by 0 bases. Germline CDR1 is SGHVS and CDR2 is FQNEAQ. The CDR3 nucleotides read TGTGCCAGCAGCCCCGGACAGGACTTGAACACTGAAGCTTTCTTT. It yields the protein CASSPGQDLNTEAFF.

For the CDR3, the DNA is TGTGCCAGCAGTGAGCCAGGGTCAACGTGGCAGTTCTTC. This encodes CASSEPGSTWQFF. The J gene is TRBJ2-1, the V gene TRBV25-1; TRBD1 is a possible D gene (5 bases). The CDR3 loop spans 13 amino acids. The V gene's germline CDR1 is MGHDK and CDR2 SYGVNS. V was cut by 3 bases and J by 12 bases, with 15 bases left in between.

The genes are TRBV10-3 and TRBJ1-1; 9 nucleotides agree with TRBD1. The germline CDR1 and CDR2 sequences are ENHRY and SYGVKD. The CDR3 is 12 amino acids. Trimming cost V 6 bases and J 10 bases; bases outside gene matches: 6. The CDR3 sequence: CAISRDRERAFF. For the CDR3, the DNA is TGTGCCATCAGCCGGGACAGGGAGCGAGCTTTCTTT.

The V call is TRBV4-1, the J call TRBJ1-5; the match to TRBD1 covers 9 bases. V lost 3 bases to trimming and J lost 4 bases; unmatched junction nucleotides: 7. The CDR3 spans 16 residues. Germline V lookup: CDR1 MGHRA, CDR2 YSYEKL. The CDR3: CASSQWGQGRNQPQHF. CDR3 DNA: TGCGCCAGCAGCCAGTGGGGACAGGGTAGGAATCAGCCCCAGCATTTT.

The V call is TRBV29-1, the J call TRBJ1-1; TRBD1 is a possible D gene (5 bases). This CDR3 region has 12 residues. Per germline, CDR1 SQVTM and CDR2 ANQGSEA. Trimming left V 5 bases short and J 1 base short, with 8 bases between. CDR3 region: CSVRGGNTEAFF. The DNA of the CDR3 is TGCAGCGTTCGGGGGGGGAACACTGAAGCTTTCTTT.

The genes are TRBV21-1 and TRBJ2-1; the table's D gene call, TRBD2, was not cross checked with the DNA. TRBV21-1 constitutes a pseudogene. The CDR3 length is 16 residues. CDR3 bases: TGTGCCAGCAGCAAAGCGAGGACCGGAGGGGACAATGAGCAGTTCTTC. This translates into CASSKARTGGDNEQFF.

The chain combines TRBV9 with TRBJ2-2; 9 nucleotides align to TRBD1. The length of the CDR3 is 16 residues. Germline CDR1 is SGDLS and CDR2 is YYNGEE. V lost 0 bases and J lost 7; bases outside the gene matches: 7. CDR3: CASSVAGTGTVGELFF. The CDR3 nucleotides are TGTGCCAGCAGCGTAGCTGGGACAGGGACGGTCGGGGAGCTGTTTTTT.

V usage is TRBV28 and J usage is TRBJ2-5, with TRBD1 identical over 8 bases. The V segment lost 4 bases and the J segment 5 bases; nucleotides outside the gene matches: 3. This CDR3 is 13 amino acids long. Germline V gene sequence: CDR1 MDHEN, CDR2 SYDVKM. The CDR3 protein is CASSSAGGETQYF. DNA of the CDR3: TGTGCCAGCAGTTCGGCAGGGGGCGAGACCCAGTACTTC.

The chain recombines TRBV4-2 with TRBJ2-1; TRBD2 matches at 14 bases. Germline V gives CDR1 LGHNA, CDR2 YNFKEQ. Germline trimming cut 1 base from V and 9 bases from J; bases unmatched to any gene: 5. This CDR3 is 16 amino acids long. The CDR3 reads CASSQVATSGGGEQFF. As DNA, the CDR3 is TGTGCCAGCAGCCAAGTAGCGACTAGCGGGGGGGGTGAGCAGTTCTTC.

CDR3 DNA: TGCGCCAGCAGCCAGATCCCAGCGGGAGTGGGAGATACGCAGTATTTT. Residues: CASSQIPAGVGDTQYF. This chain uses TRBV5-1 with TRBJ2-3, with 8 bases aligning to TRBD2. The CDR3 spans 16 residues. V gave up 4 bases and J gave up 5 bases; unmatched junction bases: 12. The germline V gene encodes CDR1 SGHRS and CDR2 YFSETQ. The full variable domain, rest sourced from reference TRBV5-1 and TRBJ2-3, is KAGVTQTPRYLIKTRGQQVTLSCSPISGHRSVSWYQQTPGQGLQFLFEYFSETQRNKGNFPGRFSGRQFSNSRSEMNVSTLELGDSALYLCASSQIPAGVGDTQYFGPGTRLTVL.

In this sample, this clone turned up many times. The chain carries TRBV6-6 and TRBJ1-3; D remains ambiguous. Per the germline V gene, CDR1 is MNHNY and CDR2 is SVGAGI (reference sequence). V lost 6 bases, J lost 4 bases, and 10 bases lay in between. CDR3 size: 13 residues. CDR3 in DNA: TGTGCCAGCAGCGAACCGGGAGGAAACACCATATATTTT. Translating gives CASSEPGGNTIYF.

This chain connects TRBV28 to TRBJ2-7; weak D call: TRBD1 (5 bases). Germline assignment: CDR1 MDHEN and CDR2 SYDVKM. Trimming removed 4 bases from V and 7 bases from J, with 8 bases in between. This CDR3 contains 11 residues. CDR3 sequence (DNA): TGTGCCAGCAGTTCAGGGCGGGAGCAGTACTTC. Translated: CASSSGREQYF.

V usage is TRBV6-6 and J usage is TRBJ2-5, with D possibly TRBD2 on 6 matching bases. Trimming shortened V by 3 bases and J by 5 bases, and 13 bases separated the two germline ends. This CDR3 is 14 amino acids long. Germline loops: CDR1 MNHNY, CDR2 SVGAGI (reference sequence). DNA of the CDR3: TGTGCCAGCAGTTATGGAGGGAGGCGGGAGACCCAGTACTTC. It is translated as CASSYGGRRETQYF.

The chain is built from TRBV5-1 and TRBJ2-7, with D possibly TRBD2 on 5 matching bases. CDR3 length: 15 residues. CDR1 is SGHRS, CDR2 YFSETQ, per germline. V shed 0 bases and J shed 6 bases, with 16 bases lying between them. CDR3 protein: CASSLVGLSVGEQYF. CDR3 nucleotide sequence: TGCGCCAGCAGCTTGGTAGGACTTTCAGTGGGCGAGCAGTACTTC.

This rearrangement joins TRBV4-2 to TRBJ2-1, with 10 bases identical to TRBD2. The V segment lost 4 bases and the J segment 1 base; nucleotides outside the gene matches: 4. Germline loops: CDR1 LGHNA, CDR2 YNFKEQ. The CDR3 contains 16 residues. CDR3 sequence (DNA): TGTGCCAGCAGCCCAAAGACTAGCGGGTCCTACAATGAGCAGTTCTTC. Its protein product is CASSPKTSGSYNEQFF.

J is TRBJ2-3 and V is TRBV6-5; the match to TRBD2 covers 11 bases. The CDR3 sequence is 15 residues long. CDR1 and CDR2 from the germline V gene are MNHEY and SVGAGI. V was clipped by 4 bases and J by 6 bases; unmatched bases: 6. The CDR3 region is CASSSTSGRIDTQYF. CDR3 coding DNA: TGTGCCAGCAGTTCCACTAGCGGGAGAATTGATACGCAGTATTTT.

This clone was seen a few times. The chain uses TRBV5-1 and TRBJ1-2; weak D call: TRBD1 (6 bases). This CDR3 spans 14 amino acids. V was shortened by 0 bases and J by 2 bases, with 8 bases between the two germline ends. Germline-derived CDR1 and CDR2 are SGHRS and YFSETQ. The CDR3 region has the DNA TGCGCCAGCAGCTTGGCCGGGACAAACTATGGCTACACCTTC. This sequence encodes CASSLAGTNYGYTF.

The chain uses TRBV11-2 and TRBJ2-1; the D gene is possibly TRBD2 (5 bases). CDR3 size: 16 residues. Per germline, CDR1 SGHAT and CDR2 FQNNGV. V was pared by 3 bases and J by 10 bases, with 22 bases between. The DNA for the CDR3 is TGTGCCAGCAGCTTCCGAAAAGGACTTGTTTCGCAAGAGCAGTTCTTC. Translation: CASSFRKGLVSQEQFF. The complete variable domain, with remaining parts taken from reference TRBV11-2 and TRBJ2-1, reads EAGVAQSPRYKIIEKRQSVAFWCNPISGHATLYWYQQILGQGPKLLIQFQNNGVVDDSQLPKDRFSAERLKGVDSTLKIQPAKLEDSAVYLCASSFRKGLVSQEQFFGPGTRLTVL.

The V and J genes are TRBV2 and TRBJ1-5; TRBD1 agrees at 7 bases. Germline loops: CDR1 SNHLY, CDR2 FYNNEI. The CDR3 is 14 residues long. Trimming cost V 5 bases and J 4 bases; bases outside gene matches: 5. The DNA of the CDR3 is TGTGCCAGCAGTTTCGGGACAGAGAATCAGCCCCAGCATTTT. It codes for CASSFGTENQPQHF.

This chain joins TRBV19 and TRBJ1-2, with 7 bases identical to TRBD1. V gave up 3 bases and J gave up 2 bases; unmatched junction bases: 3. Per germline, CDR1 LNHDA and CDR2 SQIVND (reference sequence). The CDR3 is 14 residues long. CDR3 region: CASSITRGNYGYTF. DNA of the CDR3: TGTGCCAGTAGTATCACCAGGGGGAACTATGGCTACACCTTC.

The rearrangement links TRBV6-5 to TRBJ1-2; D gene uncertain. V shed 7 bases and J shed 0 bases, with 12 bases lying between them. The CDR3 loop spans 14 amino acids. Germline CDR1 and CDR2: MNHEY and SVGAGI. In nucleotides, the CDR3 is TGTGCCAGCACCCGCGGATTCACTAACTATGGCTACACCTTC. Translation gives CASTRGFTNYGYTF.

V gene TRBV5-4 combines with J gene TRBJ1-2; no clear D. Germline V gene lookup returns CDR1 SGHNT and CDR2 YYREEE (reference sequence). CDR3 length: 13 residues. V gave up 2 bases and J gave up 0 bases, with 5 bases separating them. CDR3 sequence: CASSFKSNYGYTF. The DNA for the CDR3 is TGTGCCAGCAGCTTTAAATCTAACTATGGCTACACCTTC.

The rearrangement uses TRBV6-6 and TRBJ2-3; unclear D gene. V was pared by 7 bases and J by 9 bases, with 17 bases between. The germline V gene encodes CDR1 MNHNY and CDR2 SVGAGI (reference sequence). This CDR3 is built from 13 residues. CDR3 in amino acids: CASTPRGFLTQYF. For the CDR3, the DNA is TGTGCCAGCACCCCCCGCGGCTTTTTAACGCAGTATTTT.

The chain links TRBV28 to TRBJ2-7, with TRBD1 matching 7 bases. The CDR3 sequence is 14 residues long. Germline lookup yields CDR1 MDHEN and CDR2 SYDVKM. After removal of 4 bases from V and 1 base from J, the junction contained 4 bases not matched to a gene. CDR3 region: CASSSTQGSYEQYF. The CDR3, as DNA: TGTGCCAGCAGTTCAACACAGGGGTCCTACGAGCAGTACTTC.